This entry features one TCR beta chain sequence. Its antigen is currently unknown. Primers: 60 Vbeta forward and 13 Jbeta reverse. This table comes from immunoSEQ multiplex PCR, and its TCRdb copy is limited to in-frame clones, with some not included. The data contain 140,000 to 150,000 clones, nearly 90% of them singletons. The data were taken from a study of cytomegalovirus exposure and HLA in healthy donors. Study results and limitations: It was around 160 TCR beta chains that were listed as cytomegalovirus-associated. Most subjects had HLA-A and HLA-B alleles reportedly predicted accurately by TCR beta sequences. Per published reports, the classifier diagnosed cytomegalovirus status with high specificity and sensitivity. Apart from CMV serostatus, no immune exposure information was available.

The junction had 5 bases not matched to a gene; V was cut back by 2 bases and J by 3 bases. Per the germline V gene, CDR1 is SGHRS and CDR2 is YFSETQ. The CDR3 spans 15 residues. The clonotype was recovered from a woman between 40 and 50 years old in good health and CMV-seronegative. The sequenced material came from PBMCs. The J gene is TRBJ2-7, the V gene TRBV5-1, with 10 bases matching TRBD2. This CDR3 is CASSFTSGDFYEQYF. CDR3 bases: TGCGCCAGCAGCTTTACTAGCGGGGACTTCTACGAGCAGTACTTC.